This TCR beta chain was captured in a study of control samples from healthy donors and cancer patients. The junction had 9 bases not matched to a gene; V was cut back by 0 bases and J by 1 base. This CDR3 region has 18 residues. Germline V lookup: CDR1 SGHRS, CDR2 YFSETQ. This clone has only one observation. Profiling relied on immunoSEQ multiplex PCR, and the TCRdb table lists in-frame clones only, not all of them. The sample lists under 150,000 clones, roughly 92% occurring once. This sequence joins TRBV5-1 and TRBJ1-1; 10 bases map to TRBD1. Sequenced input: blood. This receptor was taken from a young man in good health. CDR3 in amino acids: CASSLDGVRQGANTEAFF. The DNA of the CDR3 is TGCGCCAGCAGCTTGGATGGAGTGAGACAGGGGGCGAACACTGAAGCTTTCTTT.